Shown below are 31 T cell receptor beta chains from a single sample sequenced in a study of CD8 T cells in ankylosing spondylitis. TCRdb redid the calling of the 5' RACE reads with MiXCR, one entry per CDR3 protein. The sample carries about 160,000 distinct CDR3 sequences, around 16% recorded once. Material for sequencing was blood, either unsorted or a sorted T cell fraction (not recorded which). These receptors originate from a male donor with ankylosing spondylitis or in good health (not recorded which).

The V gene is TRBV4-1, the J gene TRBJ2-6; weak D call: TRBD1 (5 bases). The CDR3 covers 16 residues. Between the trimmed V and J ends, which lost 4 bases and 6 bases, there was a span of 16 bases. Germline V lookup: CDR1 MGHRA, CDR2 YSYEKL. The CDR3 bases are TGCGCCAGCAGCCTTCCGGTAAGGGGCAAGGCCAACGTCCTGACTTTC. The encoded protein is CASSLPVRGKANVLTF.

This rearrangement joins TRBV5-1 to TRBJ2-7; D ambiguous. The ends were cut back, 0 bases at V and 2 bases at J, with 6 bases in the middle. The germline V gene encodes CDR1 SGHRS and CDR2 YFSETQ. This CDR3 has 13 residues. CDR3 coding DNA: TGCGCCAGCAGCTTGGAGGTGGCCTACGAGCAGTACTTC. Amino acid sequence: CASSLEVAYEQYF.

This clonotype has a count of ten or more. This chain uses TRBV6-1 with TRBJ2-7; unclear D gene. The CDR3 runs to 17 residues. Trimming left V 3 bases short and J 4 bases short, with 22 bases between. CDR1 MNHNS and CDR2 SASEGT come from the germline V gene. The CDR3 region has the DNA TGTGCCAGCAGTGAGAAGAGGAGTGCGATCCCCCATTACGAGCAGTACTTC. Translating it yields CASSEKRSAIPHYEQYF.

Worth noting for this clonotype: A read error may explain this, as a much larger clone is one base away. The CDR3 reads CSGERQGATDTQYF. In nucleotides, the CDR3 is TGCAGCGGGGAGCGGCAGGGGGCCACAGATACGCAGTATTTT. The V gene is TRBV29-1, the J gene TRBJ2-3; 8 bases align to TRBD1. The trim removed 7 bases at V and 2 bases at J, leaving 8 bases unmatched. CDR1 and CDR2 from the germline V gene are SQVTM and ANQGSEA. This CDR3 comprises 14 residues.

This clonotype showed up many times. The rearrangement links TRBV5-1 to TRBJ2-7, with 7 bases identical to TRBD2. The V and J ends lost 0 bases and 2 bases, in that order; junction bases with no gene match: 2. The germline V gene encodes CDR1 SGHRS and CDR2 YFSETQ. The CDR3 loop spans 14 amino acids. CDR3 nucleotides: TGCGCCAGCAGCTTGGAAGGGACTACCTACGAGCAGTACTTC. This translates into CASSLEGTTYEQYF. Full variable domain (rest looked up from reference TRBV5-1 and TRBJ2-7): KAGVTQTPRYLIKTRGQQVTLSCSPISGHRSVSWYQQTPGQGLQFLFEYFSETQRNKGNFPGRFSGRQFSNSRSEMNVSTLELGDSALYLCASSLEGTTYEQYFGPGTRLTVT.

This clonotype was observed many times. The chain combines TRBV12-3 or TRBV12-4 with TRBJ2-2; D is undetermined. Trimming left V 0 bases short and J 4 bases short, with 12 bases between. The CDR3 has 16 residues. The CDR3 nucleotides are TGTGCCAGCAGTTTAGCTGTCGTGATTGGCACCGGGGAGCTGTTTTTT. Its protein product is CASSLAVVIGTGELFF.

In this sample, this clonotype turned up many times. The chain employs TRBV5-1 and TRBJ1-1; D remains ambiguous. Trimming removed 7 bases from V and 4 bases from J, with 20 bases in between. Per germline, CDR1 SGHRS and CDR2 YFSETQ. This CDR3 has 15 amino acids. CDR3 coding DNA: TGCGCCAGCCGCCTTATGCCGCCTGAAGGCACTGAAGCTTTCTTT. Encoded protein: CASRLMPPEGTEAFF.

The chain has TRBV7-9 and TRBJ1-1; perhaps TRBD1 as D (5 bases). Germline V lookup: CDR1 SEHNR, CDR2 FQNEAQ (reference sequence). V was clipped by 4 bases and J by 8 bases, with 17 bases between them. The CDR3 runs 14 residues. As DNA, the CDR3 is TGTGCCAGCAGCTCACCGGGGCCGGATGAGGAAGCTTTCTTT. This encodes CASSSPGPDEEAFF.

This clonotype was detected many times. The V call is TRBV5-1, the J call TRBJ2-7; no definite D call. The CDR3 totals 12 residues. The V and J ends lost 0 bases and 6 bases respectively, with 7 bases between them. Germline CDR1 and CDR2: SGHRS and YFSETQ. For the CDR3, the DNA is TGCGCCAGCAGCTTGGCCAGCAGCGAGCAGTACTTC. This codes for CASSLASSEQYF.

The gene calls are TRBV6-5 and TRBJ2-5; 11 bases agree with TRBD1. Germline V lookup: CDR1 MNHEY, CDR2 SVGAGI. This CDR3 spans 18 amino acids. Trimming took 4 bases from V and 1 from J; bases not matched to a gene: 11. The CDR3 DNA follows: TGTGCCAGCAGTTCCACCGGGACAGGGGGGAGAAGCCAAGAGACCCAGTACTTC. It yields the protein CASSSTGTGGRSQETQYF.

At least ten counts were recorded for this clonotype. This sequence joins TRBV5-6 and TRBJ2-2; 7 nucleotides agree with TRBD2. Trimming removed 1 base from V and 0 bases from J; junction bases left unmatched: 3. CDR3 length: 16 residues. From germline, CDR1 is SGHDT and CDR2 YYEEEE. As DNA, the CDR3 is TGTGCCAGCAGCTTGACCGCGGGAGCGAACACCGGGGAGCTGTTTTTT. This codes for CASSLTAGANTGELFF.

With respect to this clonotype: This may stem from a read error, because a much larger clone lies one nucleotide away. DNA for the CDR3: TGCGCCAGCAGCTTGGCGAACAATGAGCAGTTCTTC. Residues: CASSLANNEQFF. J is TRBJ2-1 and V is TRBV5-1; unclear D gene. The CDR3 is 12 amino acids. Trimming took 0 bases from V and 5 from J, leaving 3 bases between them. Germline lookup yields CDR1 SGHRS and CDR2 YFSETQ.

This clonotype occurred a few times. The chain joins TRBV12-3 or TRBV12-4 to TRBJ2-2, with TRBD2 identical over 12 bases. The CDR3 is 18 amino acids. After removal of 5 bases from V and 4 bases from J, the junction contained 11 bases not matched to a gene. In nucleotides, the CDR3 is TGTGCCAGCAGTCTGGATTCTAGCGGGAGGGCCGCCACCGGGGAGCTGTTTTTT. Translating gives CASSLDSSGRAATGELFF.

In this sample, this clonotype turned up a few times. The gene calls are TRBV29-1 and TRBJ2-1; D gene uncertain. The CDR3 runs 13 residues. CDR1 SQVTM and CDR2 ANQGSEA come from the germline V gene. V lost 1 base to trimming and J lost 10 bases, with 14 bases between them. This CDR3 is CSVEVNGRKEQFF. The CDR3 coding sequence is TGCAGCGTTGAAGTCAACGGACGAAAAGAGCAGTTCTTC.

The V gene is TRBV3-1, the J gene TRBJ2-5, with no clear D. Per the germline V gene, CDR1 is LGHDT and CDR2 is YNNKEL (reference sequence). V gave up 0 bases and J gave up 0 bases, with 8 bases separating them. CDR3 length equals 15 residues. The CDR3 region has the DNA TGTGCCAGCAGCCAAGATATCAGGTACCAAGAGACCCAGTACTTC. The encoded protein is CASSQDIRYQETQYF.

This clonotype was seen many times. J is TRBJ2-3 and V is TRBV2, with 8 bases that match TRBD2. The CDR3 totals 16 residues. Germline CDR1 SNHLY, CDR2 FYNNEI. The V segment lost 5 bases and the J segment 2 bases; nucleotides outside the gene matches: 9. The CDR3 DNA sequence: TGTGCCAGCAGTCTACTAGCGGAAACTCACACAGATACGCAGTATTTT. It codes for CASSLLAETHTDTQYF.

This clonotype showed up just a few times. This rearrangement joins TRBV29-1 to TRBJ2-5; 11 bases align to TRBD2. CDR1 is SQVTM and CDR2 is ANQGSEA in the germline V gene. The V and J ends lost 7 bases and 5 bases, in that order; junction bases with no gene match: 15. The CDR3 covers 16 residues. CDR3 DNA: TGCAGCGCCCTCTATGCTAGCGGGAGGTGGTCGGAGACCCAGTACTTC. Residues: CSALYASGRWSETQYF.

The CDR3 sequence: CAWSVGTWNTEAFF. In DNA, the CDR3 is TGTGCCTGGAGTGTAGGGACCTGGAACACTGAAGCTTTCTTT. This rearrangement joins TRBV30 to TRBJ1-1; D might be TRBD1 (5 bases). The CDR3 is 14 amino acids. In germline, CDR1 is GTSNPN, CDR2 SVGIG (reference sequence). The ends were cut back, 0 bases at V and 1 base at J, with 9 bases in the middle.

The chain combines TRBV7-9 with TRBJ2-3; D not resolved. The CDR3 is 14 amino acids. Germline CDR1 reads SEHNR; CDR2 reads FQNEAQ (reference sequence). V was clipped by 5 bases and J by 1 base, with 10 bases between them. CDR3 bases: TGTGCCAGCAGCCGCTCTTGGGGCACAGATACGCAGTATTTT. It codes for CASSRSWGTDTQYF.

This clonotype appeared a few times. This sequence joins TRBV29-1 and TRBJ2-7; the D is unclear. Germline lookup yields CDR1 SQVTM and CDR2 ANQGSEA. CDR3 length: 15 amino acids. V lost 4 bases to trimming and J lost 6 bases, with 22 bases between them. CDR3 nucleotide sequence: TGCAGCGTTGCAGACGGCCTCTTGGGTATTCGCGAGCAGTACTTC. Protein sequence: CSVADGLLGIREQYF.

This clonotype was seen at least ten times. The chain carries TRBV29-1 and TRBJ2-2; 10 nucleotides align to TRBD2. Trimming cost V 4 bases and J 2 bases; bases outside gene matches: 4. Germline values: CDR1 SQVTM, CDR2 ANQGSEA. The CDR3 length is 15 residues. The CDR3 DNA is TGCAGCGTTGCCCCTAGCGGGGGCAACACCGGGGAGCTGTTTTTT. Protein: CSVAPSGGNTGELFF.

The table lists this clonotype with many counts. V gene TRBV21-1 combines with J gene TRBJ1-1; the table's D call TRBD1 went unverified against the DNA. TRBV21-1 is classified as a pseudogene. This CDR3 comprises 15 residues. The CDR3 sequence is CASSREGQMNTEAFF. As DNA, the CDR3 is TGTGCCAGCAGCAGGGAGGGACAGATGAACACTGAAGCTTTCTTT.

The chain combines TRBV12-3 or TRBV12-4 with TRBJ2-7; D possibly uses TRBD1 or TRBD2 (5 bases each). The CDR3 has 12 residues. Trimming took off 5 bases at V and 3 bases at J, with 8 bases between the two ends. CDR3 DNA sequence: TGTGCCAGCAGTGGGGGTTACTACGAGCAGTACTTC. Amino acids: CASSGGYYEQYF.

This clonotype was detected many times. The J gene is TRBJ2-3, the V gene TRBV6-4, with D unresolved. This CDR3 is built from 15 residues. V lost 2 bases and J 0 bases, leaving 9 bases between the germline ends. The V gene's germline CDR1 is MRHNA and CDR2 SNTAGT. CDR3 DNA: TGTGCCAGCAGTGACGACGGCCTAAGCACAGATACGCAGTATTTT. This gives the protein CASSDDGLSTDTQYF.

This clonotype was seen at least ten times. The chain is built from TRBV20-1 and TRBJ1-1; TRBD1 matches 8 bases. This CDR3 is built from 14 residues. Germline assignment: CDR1 DFQATT and CDR2 SNEGSKA (reference sequence). The ends lost 6 bases at V and 3 bases at J; junction bases unmatched: 9. This chain's CDR3 is CSAGWNRGDTEAFF. Written as DNA, the CDR3 is TGCAGTGCCGGGTGGAACAGGGGGGACACTGAAGCTTTCTTT.

The chain links TRBV2 to TRBJ2-7, with no clear D. V lost 2 bases and J lost 9, with 8 bases in between. The CDR3 sequence is 11 residues long. Germline V lookup: CDR1 SNHLY, CDR2 FYNNEI. As DNA, the CDR3 is TGTGCCAGCAGTGAATCGGTAGTGCAGTACTTC. Translated: CASSESVVQYF. Full variable domain (remainder filled in from reference TRBV2 and TRBJ2-7): EPEVTQTPSHQVTQMGQEVILRCVPISNHLYFYWYRQILGQKVEFLVSFYNNEISEKSEIFDDQFSVERPDGSNFTLKIRSTKLEDSAMYFCASSESVVQYFGPGTRLTVT.

This chain links TRBV5-1 with TRBJ1-5; D remains ambiguous. V dropped 4 bases and J dropped 2 bases, with 13 bases sitting between them. The germline gives CDR1 SGHRS, CDR2 YFSETQ. This CDR3 is 15 amino acids long. This CDR3 reads CASSPGWAGNQPQHF. Here the CDR3 DNA reads TGCGCCAGCAGCCCTGGTTGGGCGGGCAATCAGCCCCAGCATTTT.

This chain connects TRBV28 to TRBJ2-2; 8 nucleotides match TRBD1. Per germline, CDR1 MDHEN and CDR2 SYDVKM. V lost 3 bases, J lost 6 bases, and 6 bases stayed unmatched. CDR3 length: 15 amino acids. The CDR3 loop reads CASSLRTGFSGELFF. The CDR3, as DNA: TGTGCCAGCAGTTTGAGGACAGGGTTCTCCGGGGAGCTGTTTTTT.

This clonotype was observed a handful of times. The V gene is TRBV24-1, the J gene TRBJ2-7; 13 positions agree with TRBD2. Germline CDR1 KGHDR, CDR2 SFDVKD. The junction had 3 bases not matched to a gene; V was cut back by 9 bases and J by 5 bases. The CDR3 length is 13 residues. CDR3 in amino acids: CATGLAGVDEQYF. CDR3 sequence (DNA): TGTGCCACCGGACTAGCGGGAGTAGACGAGCAGTACTTC.

This clonotype was found many times. J is TRBJ1-4 and V is TRBV5-1, with no clear D. The V and J ends lost 3 bases and 7 bases respectively, with 13 bases between them. This CDR3 comprises 14 residues. The germline gives CDR1 SGHRS, CDR2 YFSETQ. The CDR3 DNA is TGCGCCAGCAGCTCCGTGGAGGGAGGTGAAAAACTGTTTTTT. Translated: CASSSVEGGEKLFF.

The rearrangement links TRBV6-5 to TRBJ2-1; D is undetermined. The CDR3 runs 15 residues. Germline lookup yields CDR1 MNHEY and CDR2 SVGAGI. Trimming removed 6 bases from V and 0 bases from J, with 12 bases in between. CDR3 region: CASSHTRSSYNEQFF. The DNA for the CDR3 is TGTGCCAGCAGCCACACCAGGAGCTCCTACAATGAGCAGTTCTTC.